The 22 T cell receptor beta chains below all came from one sample that was sequenced in a study of cytomegalovirus exposure and HLA in healthy donors. The data were produced by immunoSEQ multiplex PCR, yet TCRdb's version contains in-frame clones alone and is incomplete. The sample lists tens of thousands of clones, approximately 93% occurring once. The sample taken for sequencing was PBMCs. The receptor source for this set is a woman in her 30s in good health and CMV-seronegative.

The rearrangement links TRBV10-3 to TRBJ1-5; D not certain. V dropped 8 bases and J dropped 4 bases, with 18 bases sitting between them. Per the germline V gene, CDR1 is ENHRY and CDR2 is SYGVKD. The CDR3 has 15 amino acids. The chain's CDR3 is CAIGESDTYNQPQHF. For the CDR3, the DNA is TGTGCCATCGGCGAATCCGACACTTATAATCAGCCCCAGCATTTT.

V gene TRBV4-3 combines with J gene TRBJ2-3; 8 bases line up with TRBD1. Germline V gives CDR1 LGHNA, CDR2 YSLEER. The CDR3 has 15 amino acids. The V segment lost 5 bases and the J segment 4 bases; nucleotides outside the gene matches: 8. CDR3 DNA: TGCGCCAGCAGCTCCCGGGGGACAGGCGCAGATACGCAGTATTTT. This codes for CASSSRGTGADTQYF.

V usage is TRBV29-1 and J usage is TRBJ2-3, with D possibly matching TRBD1 (6 bases). V lost 6 bases to trimming and J lost 5 bases, with 21 bases between them. Germline V gives CDR1 SQVTM, CDR2 ANQGSEA. This CDR3 spans 15 amino acids. The CDR3 nucleotides are TGCAGCGTCGGAACAGGGTTTCTTGGGTTAGATACGCAGTATTTT. Its translation: CSVGTGFLGLDTQYF.

CDR3: CASSPGGGNQPQHF. In DNA, the CDR3 is TGTGCCAGCTCACCGGGGGGAGGCAATCAGCCCCAGCATTTT. J is TRBJ1-5 and V is TRBV18; possible D gene TRBD1, 5 bases. This CDR3 is 14 amino acids long. Deletions cut 3 bases from V and 2 bases from J, with 8 bases between. Germline V gene lookup returns CDR1 KGHSH and CDR2 LQKENI.

This chain links TRBV18 with TRBJ1-3, with 7 bases matching TRBD1. CDR3 length equals 15 residues. V was clipped by 2 bases and J by 4 bases; unmatched bases: 5. In germline, CDR1 is KGHSH, CDR2 LQKENI. The CDR3 sequence is CASSPDRVTGNTIYF. CDR3 sequence (DNA): TGTGCCAGCTCACCAGACAGGGTTACGGGAAACACCATATATTTT.

The J gene is TRBJ1-5, the V gene TRBV28, with D possibly matching TRBD1 (6 bases). Germline V gene lookup returns CDR1 MDHEN and CDR2 SYDVKM. This CDR3 has 13 amino acids. CDR3 sequence reads: CVTGGYSNQPQHF. CDR3 nucleotides: TGTGTGACGGGGGGCTATAGCAATCAGCCCCAGCATTTT.

In nucleotides, the CDR3 is TGTGCCAGCAGTTTACTCCCGGGGTACGAGCAGTACTTC. It yields the protein CASSLLPGYEQYF. The V gene is TRBV28, the J gene TRBJ2-7, with D possibly TRBD2 on 5 matching bases. Germline V lookup: CDR1 MDHEN, CDR2 SYDVKM. This CDR3 comprises 13 residues. V was clipped by 2 bases and J by 4 bases, with 9 bases between them.

The gene calls are TRBV27 and TRBJ1-5; 7 bases align to TRBD1. The J segment lost 7 bases and the V segment lost 6 bases, leaving 12 bases of the junction unmatched. The CDR3 is 15 amino acids. CDR1 and CDR2 (germline): MNHEY, SMNVEV (reference sequence). DNA of the CDR3: TGTGCCAGCAGCCCAACCGGGACAGCTGGCCAGCCCCAGCATTTT. Translation: CASSPTGTAGQPQHF.

The chain is built from TRBV19 and TRBJ2-1; 10 bases agree with TRBD2. Germline CDR1 LNHDA, CDR2 SQIVND (reference sequence). The CDR3 runs 14 residues. V trimming: 8 bases; J trimming: 10 bases; junction bases outside the gene matches: 11. CDR3 nucleotides: TGTGCCAGTCTTGATCTTAGCGGGGGGCCCGAGCAGTTCTTC. It codes for CASLDLSGGPEQFF.

The CDR3 nucleotides read TGTGCCAGCAGCTCTAGAGGGCTAGCGGGGGGGTTTCCCTACAATGAGCAGTTCTTC. Encoded protein: CASSSRGLAGGFPYNEQFF. The genes are TRBV7-2 and TRBJ2-1; TRBD2 agrees at 12 bases. The V segment lost 4 bases and the J segment 2 bases; nucleotides outside the gene matches: 12. The CDR3 totals 19 residues. Germline CDR1 reads SGHTA; CDR2 reads FQGNSA.

The chain uses TRBV5-4 and TRBJ1-2; D is unresolved. The germline V and J ends were trimmed by 3 bases and 8 bases, with 17 bases remaining between them. Per the germline V gene, CDR1 is SGHNT and CDR2 is YYREEE (reference sequence). CDR3 length: 14 amino acids. The CDR3 bases are TGTGCCAGCAGCTCAATGGACGGACTGGGCGGCTACACCTTC. The encoded protein is CASSSMDGLGGYTF. Drawing the rest from reference TRBV5-4 and TRBJ1-2, the complete variable domain is ETGVTQSPTHLIKTRGQQVTLRCSSQSGHNTVSWYQQALGQGPQFIFQYYREEENGRGNFPPRFSGLQFPNYSSELNVNALELDDSALYLCASSSMDGLGGYTFGSGTRLTVV.

The rearrangement uses TRBV28 and TRBJ1-1; 8 positions match TRBD1. Germline trimming cut 0 bases from V and 1 base from J; bases unmatched to any gene: 1. CDR1 and CDR2 from the germline V gene are MDHEN and SYDVKM. The length of the CDR3 is 15 residues. CDR3 protein: CASSLWGQENTEAFF. Here the CDR3 DNA reads TGTGCCAGCAGTTTATGGGGACAGGAGAACACTGAAGCTTTCTTT.

V usage is TRBV18 and J usage is TRBJ1-2; 9 bases map to TRBD1. The CDR3 totals 14 residues. V lost 2 bases and J lost 7; bases outside the gene matches: 5. The germline V gene has CDR1 KGHSH and CDR2 LQKENI. CDR3 in amino acids: CASSPRTGEGGYTF. The DNA of the CDR3 is TGTGCCAGCTCACCAAGGACAGGGGAGGGTGGCTACACCTTC.

The gene calls are TRBV19 and TRBJ1-1, with TRBD1 as a possible D gene (5 bases). Germline loops: CDR1 LNHDA, CDR2 SQIVND (reference sequence). Trimming shortened V by 0 bases and J by 4 bases, and 6 bases separated the two germline ends. CDR3 length: 13 residues. CDR3 region: CASSIDRVTEAFF. For the CDR3, the DNA is TGTGCCAGTAGTATAGACAGGGTCACTGAAGCTTTCTTT. Together with reference TRBV19 and TRBJ1-1, the CDR3 gives the full variable domain: DGGITQSPKYLFRKEGQNVTLSCEQNLNHDAMYWYRQDPGQGLRLIYYSQIVNDFQKGDIAEGYSVSREKKESFPLTVTSAQKNPTAFYLCASSIDRVTEAFFGQGTRLTVV.

The V and J genes are TRBV19 and TRBJ2-3; TRBD2 matches 9 bases. CDR1 and CDR2 from the germline V gene are LNHDA and SQIVND (reference sequence). This CDR3 has 13 residues. The V gene end was trimmed by 3 bases and the J gene end by 9 bases; junction bases not matched to a gene: 4. The CDR3 DNA is TGTGCCAGTAGTATGGCTAGCGGGGTAACGCAGTATTTT. As protein: CASSMASGVTQYF.

This sequence joins TRBV9 and TRBJ2-3; D not certain. Germline V gene data show CDR1 as SGDLS and CDR2 as YYNGEE. Between the trimmed V and J ends, which lost 2 bases and 0 bases, there was a span of 4 bases. The CDR3 sequence is 13 residues long. CDR3 amino acids: CASSVGSTDTQYF. As DNA, the CDR3 is TGTGCCAGCAGCGTCGGTAGCACAGATACGCAGTATTTT.

The rearrangement uses TRBV6-5 and TRBJ1-1; maybe TRBD1 (5 bases). The CDR3 length is 12 residues. The V gene lost 6 bases and the J gene lost 7 bases, with 12 bases spanning the gap. Germline CDR1 is MNHEY and CDR2 is SVGAGI. CDR3 nucleotide sequence: TGTGCCAGCAGCTATTCAGGGTTTGAAGCTTTCTTT. Protein: CASSYSGFEAFF.

The chain recombines TRBV7-8 with TRBJ1-1, with TRBD1 as a possible D gene (5 bases). V was clipped by 0 bases and J by 12 bases, with 11 bases between them. This CDR3 contains 12 residues. Germline V gives CDR1 SGHVS, CDR2 FQNEAQ. CDR3 in DNA: TGTGCCAGCAGCTTAGCGGGGGGGGAAACTTTCTTT. Protein sequence: CASSLAGGETFF.

The V and J genes are TRBV5-1 and TRBJ2-3; D is possibly TRBD1 (8 bases). CDR3 length: 17 amino acids. Between the trimmed V and J ends, which lost 0 bases and 12 bases, there was a span of 26 bases. Germline V gene lookup returns CDR1 SGHRS and CDR2 YFSETQ. The DNA for the CDR3 is TGCGCCAGCAGCTTGGAGGGAGGGGGACAGGCCCCTAAGGGCCAGTATTTT. It specifies CASSLEGGGQAPKGQYF.

V usage is TRBV19 and J usage is TRBJ2-3; 12 bases are a match to TRBD2. In germline, CDR1 is LNHDA, CDR2 SQIVND (reference sequence). Trimming removed 3 bases from V and 9 bases from J; junction bases left unmatched: 1. This CDR3 is 13 amino acids long. The CDR3 region has the DNA TGTGCCAGTAGTATTGGGACTAGCGGGACGCAGTATTTT. This encodes CASSIGTSGTQYF. Full variable domain (remainder filled in from reference TRBV19 and TRBJ2-3): DGGITQSPKYLFRKEGQNVTLSCEQNLNHDAMYWYRQDPGQGLRLIYYSQIVNDFQKGDIAEGYSVSREKKESFPLTVTSAQKNPTAFYLCASSIGTSGTQYFGPGTRLTVL.

V usage is TRBV4-3 and J usage is TRBJ2-1; 10 nucleotides align to TRBD1. This CDR3 is 15 amino acids long. J was trimmed by 9 bases and V by 1 base; bases with no gene match: 6. Germline V lookup: CDR1 LGHNA, CDR2 YSLEER. The CDR3 reads CASSQGGTGDGEQFF. The CDR3 DNA is TGCGCCAGCAGCCAAGGGGGGACAGGGGACGGTGAGCAGTTCTTC.

The chain joins TRBV5-4 to TRBJ2-2; D uncertain. V was trimmed by 4 bases and J by 4 bases, leaving 8 bases between them. The CDR3 has 13 residues. Per germline, CDR1 SGHNT and CDR2 YYREEE (reference sequence). The CDR3: CASSPWSTGELFF. The CDR3 DNA reads TGTGCCAGCAGCCCCTGGAGCACCGGGGAGCTGTTTTTT.